This T cell receptor (beta chain) was sequenced during a study of blood T cell repertoires in COVID-19 (dated by TCRdb to the early 2020s). Turning to the overall study: Samples from collaborators originated in the United States, Italy and Spain and spanned both the acute and convalescent phases of COVID-19. The material from the prospective study consisted of cDNA or gDNA derived from T cells, B-cell-depleted T cells, or PBMCs. Deeply sampled blood TCRbeta repertoires from subjects exposed to, actively infected with, or recovered from COVID-19 were included in the dataset. The repertoires were released in a freely available public database meant as a resource for research on the immune response to SARS-CoV-2. The samples were drawn from two sources: the first 160 participants of the ongoing ImmuneRACE study, and 1,000 to 1,500 subjects contributed by 6 global collaborators. Nearly every sample came with metadata listing a de-identified subject ID, COVID-19 status, age in years and sex. Where HLA class I and class II types were available, the types were taken from metadata supplied by the sample provider, not from assay-based typing. The paper as a whole reports these results and caveats: The quantity of clinical and demographic metadata differed by source and by participant and was supplied without curation.

From a lookup of the germline V gene (reference sequence), CDR1 and CDR2 are SSHAT and FNYEAQ. The CDR3 has 15 amino acids, counting the end cysteine and phenylalanine. The CDR3 DNA has 45 bases and is translated from base 1. Collaborating institutions collected whole blood in K2EDTA tubes following their own protocols. For TCRbeta analysis, collaborators shipped samples in one of three forms: frozen whole blood, isolated PBMCs, or DNA extracted from either of those sample types. About this clone: What this receptor recognizes is not known. Germline is not matched at one junction end, which may reflect a read error.

TCRbeta CDR3 regions were amplified from genomic DNA using the immunoSEQ Assay, a bias-controlled multiplex PCR. Processing in the source paper ran as follows. Within the assay, amplification of reference gene primers was used to estimate how many nucleated cells each sample contained. Sequence reads were collapsed and filtered to measure the absolute abundance of every unique TCRbeta CDR3 rearrangement. For each sample, productive Simpson clonality was calculated as the square root of Simpson's diversity index over productive rearrangements. Imported from immuneACCESS, the table was reduced by TCRdb to in-frame sequences with V and J called. These copies leave out some clones; in studies compared against another copy, an unresolved V gene accounts for under half, and the cause of the remainder is not known. The DNA was the basis for D and trimming; V, J and clone size are from that table. For this sample there are 70,000 to 95,000 clones; roughly 92% appear just once. Approximately 6% of the sample rests with the top ten.

The chain employs TRBV7-7 and TRBJ2-1, with TRBD1 identical over 8 junction bases. The TCR sequence derives from a woman aged 55-69 years with active COVID-19. Sequenced material: peripheral blood. The bases are TGTGCTAGCAGCCCGGTGGGGCAGGGGGCGAATGAGCAGTTCTTC. Its protein reads: CASSPVGQGANEQFF.